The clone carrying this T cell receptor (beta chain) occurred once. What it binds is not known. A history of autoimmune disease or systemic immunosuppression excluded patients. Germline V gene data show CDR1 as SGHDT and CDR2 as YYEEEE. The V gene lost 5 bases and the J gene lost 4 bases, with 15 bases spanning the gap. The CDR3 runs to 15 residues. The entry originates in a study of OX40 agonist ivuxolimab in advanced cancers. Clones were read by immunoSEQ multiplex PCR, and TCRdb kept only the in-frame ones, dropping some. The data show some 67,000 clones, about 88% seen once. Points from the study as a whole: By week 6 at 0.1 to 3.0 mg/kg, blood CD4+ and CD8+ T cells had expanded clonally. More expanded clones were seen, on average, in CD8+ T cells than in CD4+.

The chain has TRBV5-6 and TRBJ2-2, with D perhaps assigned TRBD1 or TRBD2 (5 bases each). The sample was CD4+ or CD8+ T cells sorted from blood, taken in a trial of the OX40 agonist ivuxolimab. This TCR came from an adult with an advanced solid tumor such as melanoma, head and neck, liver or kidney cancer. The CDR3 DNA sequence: TGTGCCAGCAGGGGAGCAGGGACGGGCACCGGGGAGCTGTTTTTT. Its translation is CASRGAGTGTGELFF.